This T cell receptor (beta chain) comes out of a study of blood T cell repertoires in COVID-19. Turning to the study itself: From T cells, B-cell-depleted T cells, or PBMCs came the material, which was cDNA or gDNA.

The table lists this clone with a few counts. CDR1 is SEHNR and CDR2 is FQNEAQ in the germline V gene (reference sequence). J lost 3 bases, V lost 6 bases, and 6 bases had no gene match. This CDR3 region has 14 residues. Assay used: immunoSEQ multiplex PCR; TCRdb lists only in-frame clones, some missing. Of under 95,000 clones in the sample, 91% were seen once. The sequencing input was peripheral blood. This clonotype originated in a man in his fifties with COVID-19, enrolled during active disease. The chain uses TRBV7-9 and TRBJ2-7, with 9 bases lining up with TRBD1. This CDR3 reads CASSSGTGFYEQYF. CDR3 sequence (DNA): TGTGCCAGCAGTTCCGGGACAGGGTTCTACGAGCAGTACTTC.